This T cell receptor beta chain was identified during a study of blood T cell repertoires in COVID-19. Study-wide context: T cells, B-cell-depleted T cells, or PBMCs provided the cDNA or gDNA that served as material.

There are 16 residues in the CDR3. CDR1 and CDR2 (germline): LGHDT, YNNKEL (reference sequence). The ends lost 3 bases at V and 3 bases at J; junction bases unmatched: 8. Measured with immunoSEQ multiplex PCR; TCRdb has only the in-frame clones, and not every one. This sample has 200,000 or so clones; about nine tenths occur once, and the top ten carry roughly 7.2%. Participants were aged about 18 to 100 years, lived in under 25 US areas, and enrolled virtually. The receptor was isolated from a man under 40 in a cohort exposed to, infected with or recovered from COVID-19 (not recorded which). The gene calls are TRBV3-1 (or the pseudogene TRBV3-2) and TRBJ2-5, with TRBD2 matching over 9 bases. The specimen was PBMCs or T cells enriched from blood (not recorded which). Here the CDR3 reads CASSQEFSGGKETQYF. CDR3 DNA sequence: TGTGCCAGCAGCCAGGAGTTCAGCGGGGGGAAAGAGACCCAGTACTTC.